This T cell receptor beta chain was recovered during a study of shared clonotypes between healthy human individuals. Study overall: The plates for each donor numbered three CD4 naive, three CD4 memory, two CD8 naive and one CD8 memory. Study results and limitations: Around 5% was the fraction of naive CD4 clonotypes found shared across several donors.

All donors were Caucasian adults living in Nashville, Tennessee. Sequencing used immunoSEQ multiplex PCR; TCRdb keeps in-frame clones, though not all of them. This sample has roughly 1,000,000 clones, with approximately 80% found just once. Germline V gene lookup returns CDR1 MNHNS and CDR2 SASEGT. CDR3 size: 14 residues. Losses at the gene ends were 8 bases for V and 6 bases for J; bases not matched to a gene: 7. For this clone: The antigen is not known.

The sequenced sample consisted of memory CD4+ T cells from PBMCs. Subset here: CD45RA-negative fraction. V gene TRBV6-1 combines with J gene TRBJ2-1; 10 bases align to TRBD1. This sequence was found in a man aged 18 to 30 in good health. Some clones in this sample may be carry-over from other donors' samples. CDR3 sequence reads: CASRGGTGANEQFF. In DNA, the CDR3 is TGTGCCAGCCGGGGAGGGACAGGGGCCAATGAGCAGTTCTTC.